Here is one TCR beta chain with its context. Its antigen is unknown. Through a sample-barcoded 5' primer and a J-beta primer mix, a second PCR was run for about 7 to 12 cycles. TCRdb reprocessed the 5' RACE reads via MiXCR and lists one record per CDR3 protein. The table lists about 1.6 million distinct CDR3 sequences, about 31% of them singletons, with approximately 10% in the top ten. The record originates from a study of blood T cells in healthy people across ages. Study-level findings and limits: When set beside aged donors, long-lived donors presented more naive CD4+ cells and higher diversity. Across samples, TCR beta diversity tracked strongly with naive T cell percentage. The unsorted PBMCs prevented any conclusive comparison of naive versus antigen-experienced cells.

Germline CDR1 and CDR2: LGHNA and YNFKEQ. The CDR3 extends over 15 amino acids. The V call is TRBV4-2, the J call TRBJ2-7, with 9 nucleotides matching TRBD2. The DNA end is a closer match to TRBJ2-5, so the J assignment may be wrong. The sequencing sample was made of blood. This receptor was identified in a young woman in good health. The CDR3: CASSWTSEDGETQYF. The DNA of the CDR3 is TGTGCCAGCTCCTGGACTAGCGAAGATGGAGAGACCCAGTACTTC.